The subject of this entry is one TCR beta chain. Its target is unknown. The entry originates in a study of cytomegalovirus exposure and HLA in healthy donors. Study results and limitations: In vitro testing confirmed three CMV-associated chains as specific for CMV antigens.

The CDR3 contains 13 residues. The V and J ends lost 3 bases and 8 bases respectively, with 13 bases between them. Per the germline V gene, CDR1 is KGHSH and CDR2 is LQKENI. Primers included in the PCR were 60 Vbeta and 13 Jbeta primers. Original processing methods: Later work found around 80 million unique TCR beta chains, with approximately 12 million shared. Method: immunoSEQ multiplex PCR; TCRdb's copy keeps in-frame clones and lacks some. Clone size and the V and J calls come from that table; the DNA yielded D and trimming. The sample has 120,000 to 150,000 clones, over 70% seen once; the top ten hold roughly 1.8%.

This receptor was taken from a middle-aged woman in good health and CMV-seronegative. Material: PBMCs. The chain links TRBV18 to TRBJ1-1; no reliable D call. The CDR3 nucleotides read TGTGCCAGCTCACCGCGAGTCCCTCCGGAAGCTTTCTTT. It specifies CASSPRVPPEAFF.